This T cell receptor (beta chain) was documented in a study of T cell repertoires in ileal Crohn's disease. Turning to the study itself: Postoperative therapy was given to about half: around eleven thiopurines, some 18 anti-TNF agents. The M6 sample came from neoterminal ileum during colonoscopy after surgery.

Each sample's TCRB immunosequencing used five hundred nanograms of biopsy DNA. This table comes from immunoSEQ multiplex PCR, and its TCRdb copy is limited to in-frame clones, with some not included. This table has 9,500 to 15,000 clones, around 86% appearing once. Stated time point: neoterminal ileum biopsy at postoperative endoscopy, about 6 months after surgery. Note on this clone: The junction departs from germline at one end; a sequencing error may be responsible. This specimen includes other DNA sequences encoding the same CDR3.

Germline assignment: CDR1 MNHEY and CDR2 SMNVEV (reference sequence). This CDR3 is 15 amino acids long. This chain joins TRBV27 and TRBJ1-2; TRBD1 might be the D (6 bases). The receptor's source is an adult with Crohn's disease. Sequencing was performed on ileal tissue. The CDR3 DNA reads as TGTGCTAGCAGTCCGAACAGGGAATCGATCTATGGCTACACCTTC. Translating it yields CASSPNRESIYGYTF.